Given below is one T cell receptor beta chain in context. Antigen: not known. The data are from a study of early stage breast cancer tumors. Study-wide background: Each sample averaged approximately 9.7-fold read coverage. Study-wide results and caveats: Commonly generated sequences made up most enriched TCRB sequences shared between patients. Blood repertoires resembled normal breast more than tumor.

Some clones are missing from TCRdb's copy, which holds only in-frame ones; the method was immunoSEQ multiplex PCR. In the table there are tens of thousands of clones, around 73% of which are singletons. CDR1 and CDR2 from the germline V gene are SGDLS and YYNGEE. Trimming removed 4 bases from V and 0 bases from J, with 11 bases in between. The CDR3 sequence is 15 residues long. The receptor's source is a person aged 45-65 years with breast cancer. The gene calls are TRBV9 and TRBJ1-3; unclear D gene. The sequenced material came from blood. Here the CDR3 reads CASSPSVSSGNTIYF. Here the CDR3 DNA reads TGTGCCAGCAGCCCCTCGGTTTCCTCTGGAAACACCATATATTTT.